This TCR beta chain was captured by sequencing in a study of PD-1 blockade in classical Hodgkin lymphoma. Overall study: Patients were given intravenous nivolumab, 3 mg/kg, every 2 weeks.

Study results and limitations: Diversity similar to that of newly diagnosed patients was seen at baseline in complete responders. Underlying causes for the observed repertoire differences were not defined, possibly disease activity or prior therapy.

The protocol was immunoSEQ multiplex PCR, while the TCRdb copy is restricted to in-frame clones and leaves out a portion. This table has nearly 55,000 clones, approximately 81% appearing once. Germline CDR1 and CDR2: KGHSH and LQKENI. The V gene lost 2 bases and the J gene lost 8 bases, with 15 bases spanning the gap. This CDR3 has 15 residues. Every single patient, without exception, relapsed after autologous stem cell transplantation, and brentuximab vedotin exposure varied. Points on this clone: Its antigen is not identified.

The input for sequencing was peripheral blood mononuclear cells (PBMCs), taken at baseline. The V and J genes are TRBV18 and TRBJ1-4; tentative D call: TRBD1 (5 bases). This TCR came from a human donor with classical Hodgkin lymphoma. The CDR3 nucleotides read TGTGCCAGCTCACCAGCGTACGGGGAGGGGGAAAAACTGTTTTTT. This sequence encodes CASSPAYGEGEKLFF. Looking up the rest from reference TRBV18 and TRBJ1-4 gives the full variable domain: NAGVMQNPRHLVRRRGQEARLRCSPMKGHSHVYWYRQLPEEGLKFMVYLQKENIIDESGMPKERFSAEFPKEGPSILRIQQVVRGDSAAYFCASSPAYGEGEKLFFGSGTQLSVL.